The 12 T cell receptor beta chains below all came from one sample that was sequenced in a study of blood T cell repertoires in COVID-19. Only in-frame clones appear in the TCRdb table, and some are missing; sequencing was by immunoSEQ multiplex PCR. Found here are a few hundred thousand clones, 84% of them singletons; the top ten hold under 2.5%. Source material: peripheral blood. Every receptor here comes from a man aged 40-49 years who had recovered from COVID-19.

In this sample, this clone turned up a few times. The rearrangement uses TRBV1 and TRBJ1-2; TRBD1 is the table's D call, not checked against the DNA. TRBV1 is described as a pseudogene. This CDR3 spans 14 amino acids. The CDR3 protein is CTSSLPTAYYGYTF. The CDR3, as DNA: TGCACCAGCAGCCTACCGACAGCCTATTATGGCTACACCTTC.

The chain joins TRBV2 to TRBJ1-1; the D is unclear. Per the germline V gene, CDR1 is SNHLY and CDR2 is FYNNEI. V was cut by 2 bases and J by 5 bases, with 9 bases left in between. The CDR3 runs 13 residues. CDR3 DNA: TGTGCCAGCAGTGAATATGGTAGAACTGAAGCTTTCTTT. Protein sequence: CASSEYGRTEAFF.

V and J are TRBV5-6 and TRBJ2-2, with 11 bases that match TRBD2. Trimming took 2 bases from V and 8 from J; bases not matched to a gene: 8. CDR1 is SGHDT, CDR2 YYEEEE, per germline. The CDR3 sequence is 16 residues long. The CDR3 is CASSLALAGGDGELFF. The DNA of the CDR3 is TGTGCCAGCAGCTTAGCCCTAGCGGGAGGAGATGGGGAGCTGTTTTTT. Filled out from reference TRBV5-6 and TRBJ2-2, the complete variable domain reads DAGVTQSPTHLIKTRGQQVTLRCSPKSGHDTVSWYQQALGQGPQFIFQYYEEEERQRGNFPDRFSGHQFPNYSSELNVNALLLGDSALYLCASSLALAGGDGELFFGEGSRLTVL.

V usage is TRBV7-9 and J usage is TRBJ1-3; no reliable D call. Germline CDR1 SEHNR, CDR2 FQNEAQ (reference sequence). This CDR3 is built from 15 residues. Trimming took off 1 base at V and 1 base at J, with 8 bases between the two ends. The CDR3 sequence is CASSLEPRSGNTIYF. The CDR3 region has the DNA TGTGCCAGCAGCTTAGAGCCCAGGTCTGGAAACACCATATATTTT.

CDR3 nucleotide sequence: TGTGCCACAGAGGGACTAGCGGGAGTCGTTGAGCAGTTCTTC. Its protein product is CATEGLAGVVEQFF. The gene calls are TRBV7-9 and TRBJ2-1; 14 bases map to TRBD2. This CDR3 comprises 14 residues. The trim removed 10 bases at V and 9 bases at J, leaving 8 bases unmatched. Germline lookup yields CDR1 SEHNR and CDR2 FQNEAQ (reference sequence).

The CDR3 spells CASSSRANSPLHF. The CDR3 DNA reads as TGTGCCAGCAGTTCGCGGGCAAATTCACCCCTCCACTTT. The genes are TRBV6-1 and TRBJ1-6; unclear D gene. V lost 5 bases and J lost 7, with 9 bases in between. The CDR3 runs to 13 residues. The germline V gene encodes CDR1 MNHNS and CDR2 SASEGT.

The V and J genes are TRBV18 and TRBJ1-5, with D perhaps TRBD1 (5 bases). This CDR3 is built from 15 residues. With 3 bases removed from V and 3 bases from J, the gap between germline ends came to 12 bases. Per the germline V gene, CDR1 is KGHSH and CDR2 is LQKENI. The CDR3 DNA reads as TGTGCCAGCTCACCGTCGGCAGGGTTCAATCAGCCCCAGCATTTT. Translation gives CASSPSAGFNQPQHF.

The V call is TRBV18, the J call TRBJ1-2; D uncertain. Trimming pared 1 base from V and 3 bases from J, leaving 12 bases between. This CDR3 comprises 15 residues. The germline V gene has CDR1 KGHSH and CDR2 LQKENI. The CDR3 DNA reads TGTGCCAGCTCACCACTGATAACCGGGGACTATGGCTACACCTTC. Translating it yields CASSPLITGDYGYTF.

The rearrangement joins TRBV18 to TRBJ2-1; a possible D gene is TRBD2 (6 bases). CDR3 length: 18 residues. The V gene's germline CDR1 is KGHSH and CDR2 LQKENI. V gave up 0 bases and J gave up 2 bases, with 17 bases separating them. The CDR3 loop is CASSPPRAGRVAYNEQFF. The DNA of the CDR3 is TGTGCCAGCTCACCACCCCGGGCGGGACGGGTAGCCTACAATGAGCAGTTCTTC.

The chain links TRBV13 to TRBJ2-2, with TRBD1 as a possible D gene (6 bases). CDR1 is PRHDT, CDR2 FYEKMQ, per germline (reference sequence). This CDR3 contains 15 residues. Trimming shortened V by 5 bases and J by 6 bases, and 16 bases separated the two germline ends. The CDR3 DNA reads TGTGCCAGCAGCCAGGGGACGGCGCTTCCCGGGGAGCTGTTTTTT. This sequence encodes CASSQGTALPGELFF.

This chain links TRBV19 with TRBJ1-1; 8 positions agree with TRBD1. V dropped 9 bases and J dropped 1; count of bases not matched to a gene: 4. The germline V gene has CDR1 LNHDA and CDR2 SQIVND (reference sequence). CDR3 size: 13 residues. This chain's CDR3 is CASGQGTNTEAFF. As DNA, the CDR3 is TGTGCCAGCGGACAGGGAACGAACACTGAAGCTTTCTTT.

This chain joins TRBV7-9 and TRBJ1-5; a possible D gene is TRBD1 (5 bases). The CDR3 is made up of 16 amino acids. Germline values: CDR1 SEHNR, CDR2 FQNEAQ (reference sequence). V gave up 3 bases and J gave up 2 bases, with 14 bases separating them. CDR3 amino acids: CASSFGGGDGNQPQHF. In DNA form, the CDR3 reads TGTGCCAGCAGCTTCGGCGGGGGTGACGGCAATCAGCCCCAGCATTTT.